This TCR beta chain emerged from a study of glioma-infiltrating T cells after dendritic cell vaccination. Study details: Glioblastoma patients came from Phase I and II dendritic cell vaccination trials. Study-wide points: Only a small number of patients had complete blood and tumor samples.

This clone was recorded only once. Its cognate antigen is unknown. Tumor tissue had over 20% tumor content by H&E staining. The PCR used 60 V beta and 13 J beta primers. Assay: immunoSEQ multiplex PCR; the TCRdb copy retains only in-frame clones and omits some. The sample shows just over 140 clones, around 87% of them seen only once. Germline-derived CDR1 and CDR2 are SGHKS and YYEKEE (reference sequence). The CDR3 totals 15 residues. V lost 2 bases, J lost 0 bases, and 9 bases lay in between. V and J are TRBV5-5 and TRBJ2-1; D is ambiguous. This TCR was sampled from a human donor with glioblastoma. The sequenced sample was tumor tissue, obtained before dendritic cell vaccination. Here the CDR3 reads CASSFAESSYNEQFF. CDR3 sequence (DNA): TGTGCCAGCAGCTTCGCGGAGAGCTCCTACAATGAGCAGTTCTTC.